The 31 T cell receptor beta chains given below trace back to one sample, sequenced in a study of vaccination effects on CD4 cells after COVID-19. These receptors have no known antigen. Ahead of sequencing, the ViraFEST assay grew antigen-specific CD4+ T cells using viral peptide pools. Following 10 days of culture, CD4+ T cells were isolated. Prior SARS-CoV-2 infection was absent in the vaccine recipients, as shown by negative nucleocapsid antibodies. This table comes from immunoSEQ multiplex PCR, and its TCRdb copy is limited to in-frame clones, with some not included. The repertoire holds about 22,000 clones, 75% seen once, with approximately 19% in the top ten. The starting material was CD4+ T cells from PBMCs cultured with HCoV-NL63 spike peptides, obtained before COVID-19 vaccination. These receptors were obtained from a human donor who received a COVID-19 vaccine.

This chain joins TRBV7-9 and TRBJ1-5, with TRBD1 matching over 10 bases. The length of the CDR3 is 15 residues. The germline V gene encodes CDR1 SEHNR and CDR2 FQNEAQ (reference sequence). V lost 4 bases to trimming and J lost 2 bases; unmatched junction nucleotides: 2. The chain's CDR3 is CASSSGQGGNQPQHF. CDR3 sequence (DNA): TGTGCCAGCAGCTCCGGACAGGGGGGCAATCAGCCCCAGCATTTT.

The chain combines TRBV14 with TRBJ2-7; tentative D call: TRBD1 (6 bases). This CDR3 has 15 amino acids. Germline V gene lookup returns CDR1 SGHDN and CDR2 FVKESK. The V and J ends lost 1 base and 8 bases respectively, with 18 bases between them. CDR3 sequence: CASSQVRYPRGKQYF. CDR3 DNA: TGTGCCAGCAGCCAAGTCCGCTACCCTAGGGGGAAGCAGTACTTC.

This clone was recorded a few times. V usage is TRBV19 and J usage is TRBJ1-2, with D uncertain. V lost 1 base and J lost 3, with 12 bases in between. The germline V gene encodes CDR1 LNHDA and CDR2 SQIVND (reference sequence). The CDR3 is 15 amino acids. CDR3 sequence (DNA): TGTGCCAGTAGTATAGCGGGCATAAAGGACTATGGCTACACCTTC. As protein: CASSIAGIKDYGYTF.

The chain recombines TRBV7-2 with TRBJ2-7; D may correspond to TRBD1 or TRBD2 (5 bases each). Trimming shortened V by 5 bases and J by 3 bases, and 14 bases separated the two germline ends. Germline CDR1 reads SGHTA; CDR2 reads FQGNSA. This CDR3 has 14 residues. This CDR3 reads CASSLGTPLYEQYF. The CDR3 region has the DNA TGTGCCAGCAGCCTAGGGACCCCACTCTACGAGCAGTACTTC.

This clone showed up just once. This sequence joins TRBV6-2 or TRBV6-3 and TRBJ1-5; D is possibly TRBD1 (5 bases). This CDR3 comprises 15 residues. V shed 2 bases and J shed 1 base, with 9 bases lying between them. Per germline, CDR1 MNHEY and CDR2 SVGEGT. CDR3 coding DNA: TGTGCCAGCAGTTACCAGGGAAGAAGCAATCAGCCCCAGCATTTT. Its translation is CASSYQGRSNQPQHF.

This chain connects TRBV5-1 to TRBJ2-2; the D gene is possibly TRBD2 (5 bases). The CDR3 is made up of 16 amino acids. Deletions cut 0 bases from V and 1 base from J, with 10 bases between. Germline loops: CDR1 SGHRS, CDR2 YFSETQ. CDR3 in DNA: TGCGCCAGCAGCTTGGTTACGGGATTGAACACCGGGGAGCTGTTTTTT. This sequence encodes CASSLVTGLNTGELFF.

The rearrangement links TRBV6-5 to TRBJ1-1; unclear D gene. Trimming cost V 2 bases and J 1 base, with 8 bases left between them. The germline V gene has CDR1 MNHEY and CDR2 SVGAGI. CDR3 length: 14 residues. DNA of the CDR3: TGTGCCAGCAGTTACGGGGTCGGGAACACTGAAGCTTTCTTT. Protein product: CASSYGVGNTEAFF.

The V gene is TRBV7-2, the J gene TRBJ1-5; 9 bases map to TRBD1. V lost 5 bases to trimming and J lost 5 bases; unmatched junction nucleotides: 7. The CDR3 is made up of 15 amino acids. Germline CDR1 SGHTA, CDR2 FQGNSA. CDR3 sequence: CASSPEQGAYQPQHF. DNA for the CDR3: TGTGCCAGCAGCCCCGAACAGGGGGCCTATCAGCCCCAGCATTTT.

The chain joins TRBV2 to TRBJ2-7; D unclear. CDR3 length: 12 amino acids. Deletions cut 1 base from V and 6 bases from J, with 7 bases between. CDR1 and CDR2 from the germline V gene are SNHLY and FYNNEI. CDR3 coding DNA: TGTGCCAGCAGTGAAGGACCCGCCGAGCAGTACTTC. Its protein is CASSEGPAEQYF.

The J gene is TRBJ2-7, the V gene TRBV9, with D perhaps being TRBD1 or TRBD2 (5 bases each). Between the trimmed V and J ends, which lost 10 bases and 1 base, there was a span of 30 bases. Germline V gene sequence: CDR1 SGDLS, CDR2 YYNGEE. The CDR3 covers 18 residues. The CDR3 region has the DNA TGTGCCTCCCCGTTGGGGCTAGCCTATAAAAATTTTTCCTACGAGCAGTACTTC. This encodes CASPLGLAYKNFSYEQYF.

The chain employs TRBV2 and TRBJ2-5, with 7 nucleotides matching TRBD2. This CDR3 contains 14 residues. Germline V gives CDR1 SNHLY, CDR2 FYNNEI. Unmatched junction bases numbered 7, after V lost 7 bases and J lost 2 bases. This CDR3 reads CASKIAGQQETQYF. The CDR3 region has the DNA TGTGCCAGCAAAATAGCGGGCCAGCAAGAGACCCAGTACTTC.

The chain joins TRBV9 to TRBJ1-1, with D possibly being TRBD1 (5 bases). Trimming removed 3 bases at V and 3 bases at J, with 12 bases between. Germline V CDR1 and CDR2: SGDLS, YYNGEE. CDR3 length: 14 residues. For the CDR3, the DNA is TGTGCCAGCAGCGCCGGGGGGTTTGACACTGAAGCTTTCTTT. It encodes CASSAGGFDTEAFF.

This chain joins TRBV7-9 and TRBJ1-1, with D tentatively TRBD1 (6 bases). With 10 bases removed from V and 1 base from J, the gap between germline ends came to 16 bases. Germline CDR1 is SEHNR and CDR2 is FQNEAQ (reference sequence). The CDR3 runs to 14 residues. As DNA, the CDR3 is TGTGCCACCCCAAAACAGGGTACGAACACTGAAGCTTTCTTT. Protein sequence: CATPKQGTNTEAFF.

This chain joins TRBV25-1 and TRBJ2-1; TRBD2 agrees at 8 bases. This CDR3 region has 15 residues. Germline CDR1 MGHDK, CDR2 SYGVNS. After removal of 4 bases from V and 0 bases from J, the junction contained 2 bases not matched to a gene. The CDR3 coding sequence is TGTGCCAGCAGTGTGAGCGGGGGCTCCTACAATGAGCAGTTCTTC. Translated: CASSVSGGSYNEQFF.

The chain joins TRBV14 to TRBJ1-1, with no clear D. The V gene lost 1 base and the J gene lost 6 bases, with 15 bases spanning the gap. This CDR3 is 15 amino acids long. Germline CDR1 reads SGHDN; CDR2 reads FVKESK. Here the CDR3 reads CASSQVSRKRAEAFF. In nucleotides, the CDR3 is TGTGCCAGCAGCCAAGTCAGCAGGAAGAGGGCTGAAGCTTTCTTT.

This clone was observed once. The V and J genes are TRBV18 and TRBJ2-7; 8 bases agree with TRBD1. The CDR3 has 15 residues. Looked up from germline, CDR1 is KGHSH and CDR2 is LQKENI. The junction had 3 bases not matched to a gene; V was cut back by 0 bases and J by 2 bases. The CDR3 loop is CASSPPPGGAYEQYF. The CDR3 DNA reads TGTGCCAGCTCACCACCGCCAGGGGGCGCCTACGAGCAGTACTTC.

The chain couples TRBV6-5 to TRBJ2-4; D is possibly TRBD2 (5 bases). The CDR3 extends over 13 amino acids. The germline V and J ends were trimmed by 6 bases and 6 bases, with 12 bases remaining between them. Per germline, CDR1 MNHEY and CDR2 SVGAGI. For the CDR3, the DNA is TGTGCCAGCAGAAACGTACGGGGAAACATTCAGTACTTC. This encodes CASRNVRGNIQYF.

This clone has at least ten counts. CDR3 in DNA: TGTGCCAGCAGTGAGGCGCAGCATACTAGCACAGATACGCAGTATTTT. Translating it yields CASSEAQHTSTDTQYF. The V gene is TRBV25-1, the J gene TRBJ2-3; D ambiguous. This CDR3 is built from 16 residues. V shed 3 bases and J shed 0 bases, with 13 bases lying between them. Germline CDR1 reads MGHDK; CDR2 reads SYGVNS.

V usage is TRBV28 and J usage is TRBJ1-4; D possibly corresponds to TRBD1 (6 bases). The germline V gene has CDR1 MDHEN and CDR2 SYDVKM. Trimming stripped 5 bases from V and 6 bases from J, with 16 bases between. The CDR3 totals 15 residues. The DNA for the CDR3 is TGTGCCAGCAGTGCCACGAACAGGGTATATGAAAAACTGTTTTTT. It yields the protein CASSATNRVYEKLFF.

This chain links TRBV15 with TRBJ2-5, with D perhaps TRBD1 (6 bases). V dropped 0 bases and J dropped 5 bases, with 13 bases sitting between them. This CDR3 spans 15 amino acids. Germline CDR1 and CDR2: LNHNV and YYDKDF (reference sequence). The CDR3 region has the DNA TGTGCCACCAGCAGAGATAGGACAGTGGGGGAGACCCAGTACTTC. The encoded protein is CATSRDRTVGETQYF.

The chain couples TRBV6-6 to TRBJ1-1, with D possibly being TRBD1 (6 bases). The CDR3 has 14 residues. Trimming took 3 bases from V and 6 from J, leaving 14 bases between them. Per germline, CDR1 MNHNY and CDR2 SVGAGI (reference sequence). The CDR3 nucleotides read TGTGCCAGCAGTTATAACCAGGGGTCGGCTGAAGCTTTCTTT. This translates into CASSYNQGSAEAFF.

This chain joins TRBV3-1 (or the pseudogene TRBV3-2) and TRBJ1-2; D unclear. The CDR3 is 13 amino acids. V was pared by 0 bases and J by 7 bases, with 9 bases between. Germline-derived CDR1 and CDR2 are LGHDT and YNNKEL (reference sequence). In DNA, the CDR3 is TGTGCCAGCAGCCAAGATATAGGGCCTGGCTACACCTTC. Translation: CASSQDIGPGYTF.

The CDR3 DNA is TGTGCCAGCAGCTTGTTAGGGGACAGGGGGCTCTGGGGCAATCAGCCCCAGCATTTT. The encoded protein is CASSLLGDRGLWGNQPQHF. The V gene is TRBV5-6, the J gene TRBJ1-5; TRBD1 agrees at 12 bases. This CDR3 is built from 19 residues. Germline V CDR1 and CDR2: SGHDT, YYEEEE. V was clipped by 1 base and J by 2 bases; unmatched bases: 10.

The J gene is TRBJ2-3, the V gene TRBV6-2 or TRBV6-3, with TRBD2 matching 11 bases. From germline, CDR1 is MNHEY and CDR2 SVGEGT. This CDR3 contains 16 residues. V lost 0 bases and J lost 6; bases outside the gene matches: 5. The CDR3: CASSYSGLADTDTQYF. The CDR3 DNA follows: TGTGCCAGCAGTTACTCGGGACTAGCGGACACCGATACGCAGTATTTT.

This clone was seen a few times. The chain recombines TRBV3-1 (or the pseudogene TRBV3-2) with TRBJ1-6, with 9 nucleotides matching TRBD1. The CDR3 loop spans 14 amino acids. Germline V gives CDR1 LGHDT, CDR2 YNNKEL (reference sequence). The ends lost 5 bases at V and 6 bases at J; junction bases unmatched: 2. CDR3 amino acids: CASSGTGPNSPLHF. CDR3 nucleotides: TGTGCCAGCAGCGGGACAGGGCCTAATTCACCCCTCCACTTT.

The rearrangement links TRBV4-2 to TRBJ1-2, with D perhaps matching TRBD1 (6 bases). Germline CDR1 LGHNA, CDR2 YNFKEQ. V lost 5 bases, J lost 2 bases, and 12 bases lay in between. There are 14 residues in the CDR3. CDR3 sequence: CASSGPGANYGYTF. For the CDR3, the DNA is TGTGCCAGCAGCGGACCGGGGGCCAACTATGGCTACACCTTC.

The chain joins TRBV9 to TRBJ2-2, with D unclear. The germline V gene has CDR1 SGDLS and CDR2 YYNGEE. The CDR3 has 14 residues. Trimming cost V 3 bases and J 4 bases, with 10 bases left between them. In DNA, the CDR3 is TGTGCCAGCAGCGGCGCGGTTCGCACCGGGGAGCTGTTTTTT. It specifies CASSGAVRTGELFF.

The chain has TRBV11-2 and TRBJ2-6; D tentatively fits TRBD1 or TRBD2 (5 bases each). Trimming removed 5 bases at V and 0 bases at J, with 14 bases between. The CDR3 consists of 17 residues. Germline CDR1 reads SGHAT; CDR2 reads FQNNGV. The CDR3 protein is CASSLPGRYSGANVLTF. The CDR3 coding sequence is TGTGCCAGCAGCCTTCCGGGACGGTACTCTGGGGCCAACGTCCTGACTTTC.

Here the CDR3 DNA reads TGTGCCAGAAGCCTTCCACATCCCCTGGACAGGAACTACGAGCAGTACTTC. Amino acid sequence: CARSLPHPLDRNYEQYF. V is TRBV5-3 and J is TRBJ2-7; 7 bases are a match to TRBD1. Being an ORF, TRBV5-3 has a function that is uncertain. The V gene end was trimmed by 4 bases and the J gene end by 3 bases; junction bases not matched to a gene: 16. The CDR3 extends over 17 amino acids.

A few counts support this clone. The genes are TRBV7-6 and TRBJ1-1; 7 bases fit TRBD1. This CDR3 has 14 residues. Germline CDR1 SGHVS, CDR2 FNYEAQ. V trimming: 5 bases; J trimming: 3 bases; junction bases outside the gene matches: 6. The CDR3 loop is CASSPRQGDTEAFF. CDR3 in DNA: TGTGCCAGCAGCCCCCGACAGGGAGACACTGAAGCTTTCTTT.

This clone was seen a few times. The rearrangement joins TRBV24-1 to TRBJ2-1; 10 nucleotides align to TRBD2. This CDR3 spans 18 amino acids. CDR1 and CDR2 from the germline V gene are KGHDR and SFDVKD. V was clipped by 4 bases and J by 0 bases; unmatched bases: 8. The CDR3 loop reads CATSDPGSGRSSYNEQFF. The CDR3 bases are TGTGCCACCAGTGACCCAGGTAGCGGGAGGTCCTCCTACAATGAGCAGTTCTTC.